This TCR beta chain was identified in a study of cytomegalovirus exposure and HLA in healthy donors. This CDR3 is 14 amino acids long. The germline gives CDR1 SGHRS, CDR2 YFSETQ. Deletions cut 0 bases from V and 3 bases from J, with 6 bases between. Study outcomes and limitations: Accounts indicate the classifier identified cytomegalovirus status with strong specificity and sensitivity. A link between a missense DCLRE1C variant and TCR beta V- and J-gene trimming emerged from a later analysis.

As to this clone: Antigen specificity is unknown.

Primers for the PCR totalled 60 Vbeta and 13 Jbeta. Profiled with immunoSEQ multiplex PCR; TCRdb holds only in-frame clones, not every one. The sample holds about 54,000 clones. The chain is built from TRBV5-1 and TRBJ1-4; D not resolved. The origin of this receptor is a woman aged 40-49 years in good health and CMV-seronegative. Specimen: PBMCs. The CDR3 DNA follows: TGCGCCAGCAGCTTGGGCGGATCTAATGAAAAACTGTTTTTT. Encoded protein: CASSLGGSNEKLFF.